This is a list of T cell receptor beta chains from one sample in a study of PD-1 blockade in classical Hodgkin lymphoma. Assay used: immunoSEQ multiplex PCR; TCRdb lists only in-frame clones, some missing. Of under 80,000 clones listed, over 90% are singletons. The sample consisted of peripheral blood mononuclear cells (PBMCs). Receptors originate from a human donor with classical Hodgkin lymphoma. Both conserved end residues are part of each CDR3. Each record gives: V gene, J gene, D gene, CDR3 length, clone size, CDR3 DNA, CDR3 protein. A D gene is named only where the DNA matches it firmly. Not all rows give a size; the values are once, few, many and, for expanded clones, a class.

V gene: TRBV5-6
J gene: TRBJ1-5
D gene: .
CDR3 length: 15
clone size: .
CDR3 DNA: TGTGCCAGCAGCATTCCCAGGGAGAACAATCAGCCCCAGCATTTT
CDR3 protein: CASSIPRENNQPQHF

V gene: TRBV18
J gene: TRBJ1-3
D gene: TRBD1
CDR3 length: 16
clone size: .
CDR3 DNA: TGTGCCAGCTCATTTTCAATCTGGACAGGAGGAAACACCATATATTTT
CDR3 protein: CASSFSIWTGGNTIYF

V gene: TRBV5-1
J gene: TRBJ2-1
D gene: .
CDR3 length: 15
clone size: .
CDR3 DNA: TGCGCCAGCAGCACTGAAGGAGGATCCTACAATGAGCAGTTCTTC
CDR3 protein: CASSTEGGSYNEQFF

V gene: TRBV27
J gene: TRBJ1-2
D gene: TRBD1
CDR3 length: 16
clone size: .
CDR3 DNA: TGTGCCAGCAGTTTACTTGCAAGGGGGCGGAATTATGGCTACACCTTC
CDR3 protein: CASSLLARGRNYGYTF

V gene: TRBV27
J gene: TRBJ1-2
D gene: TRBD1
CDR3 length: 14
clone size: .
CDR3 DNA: TGTGCCAGCAGTTTAGAGGGGGCAGGGAATGGCTACACCTTC
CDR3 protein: CASSLEGAGNGYTF

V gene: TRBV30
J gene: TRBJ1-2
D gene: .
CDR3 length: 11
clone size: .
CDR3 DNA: TGTGCCGGAGAGGAGGTCCGTGGCTACACCTTC
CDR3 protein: CAGEEVRGYTF

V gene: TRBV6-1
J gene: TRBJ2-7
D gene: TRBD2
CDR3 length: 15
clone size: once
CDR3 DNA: TGTGCCAGCAGTCACCCCAGCGGGGGGGTCTACGAGCAGTACTTC
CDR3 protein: CASSHPSGGVYEQYF

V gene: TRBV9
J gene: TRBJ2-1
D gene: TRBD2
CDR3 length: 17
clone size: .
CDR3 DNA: TGTGCCAGCAGCGTACGTTCTAGGACTAGCGGTTACAATGAGCAGTTCTTC
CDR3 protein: CASSVRSRTSGYNEQFF

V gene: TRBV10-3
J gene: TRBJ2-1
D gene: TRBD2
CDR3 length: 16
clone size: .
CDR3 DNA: TGTGCCACCCGATCCGGCGGGGGAGGCCGAGGGAATGAGCAGTTCTTC
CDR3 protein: CATRSGGGGRGNEQFF

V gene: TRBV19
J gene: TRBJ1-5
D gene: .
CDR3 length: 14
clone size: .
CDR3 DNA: TGTGCCAGTAGTAGGGAAGGGCGGAATCAGCCCCAGCATTTT
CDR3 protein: CASSREGRNQPQHF

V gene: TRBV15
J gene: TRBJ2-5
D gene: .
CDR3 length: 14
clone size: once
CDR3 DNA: TGTGCCACCAGCAGAGGGCAGCGCCCGGAGACCCAGTACTTC
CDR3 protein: CATSRGQRPETQYF

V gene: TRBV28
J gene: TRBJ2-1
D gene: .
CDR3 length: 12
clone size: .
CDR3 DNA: TGTGCCAGCAGTTTGGGGTGGGTAGAGCAGTTCTTC
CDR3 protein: CASSLGWVEQFF

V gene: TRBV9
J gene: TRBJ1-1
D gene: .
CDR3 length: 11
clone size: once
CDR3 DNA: TGTGCCAGCAGCTTAGGACCTGAAGCTTTCTTT
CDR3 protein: CASSLGPEAFF

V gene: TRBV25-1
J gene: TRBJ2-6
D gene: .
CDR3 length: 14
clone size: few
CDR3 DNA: TGTGCCAGCAGTAAAGCCTCTGGGGCCAACGTCCTGACTTTC
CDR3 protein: CASSKASGANVLTF

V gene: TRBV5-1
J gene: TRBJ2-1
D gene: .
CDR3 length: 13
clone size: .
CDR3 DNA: TGCGCCAGCAGCTTGTCCGTCTACAATGAGCAGTTCTTC
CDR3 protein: CASSLSVYNEQFF

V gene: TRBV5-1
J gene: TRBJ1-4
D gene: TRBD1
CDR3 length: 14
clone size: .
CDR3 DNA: TGCGCCAGCAGCTTGGCACAGGGGCCTGAAAAACTGTTTTTT
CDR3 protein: CASSLAQGPEKLFF

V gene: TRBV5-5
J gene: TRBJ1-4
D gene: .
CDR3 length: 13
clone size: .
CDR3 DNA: TGTGCCAGCAGCTTACCTGGGGCGGAAAAACTGTTTTTT
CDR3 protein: CASSLPGAEKLFF